This T cell receptor beta chain was documented in a study of cytomegalovirus exposure and HLA in healthy donors. Overall study results and limits: Only CMV serostatus was available as immune exposure information. About 87% or about 30% of the time was how often most TCR beta V segments were productive, according to an earlier analysis. Later analysis indicated greater clonal expansion among HLA-associated TCR beta chains than among equally common other chains. Sequences of the TCR beta chain were said to predict the HLA-A and HLA-B alleles of most subjects accurately.

A note on this clone: Antigen: not known.

Amplification used 60 Vbeta primers and 13 Jbeta primers. Assay used: immunoSEQ multiplex PCR; TCRdb lists only in-frame clones, some missing. The table has roughly 100,000 clones, roughly 70% seen once. After removal of 4 bases from V and 2 bases from J, the junction contained 9 bases not matched to a gene. The CDR3 is made up of 15 amino acids. Germline V gene data show CDR1 as SGDLS and CDR2 as YYNGEE. This clonotype originated in a male donor in good health and CMV-seropositive. The rearrangement uses TRBV9 and TRBJ2-7, with 7 positions matching TRBD1. Sequencing input: PBMCs. Here the CDR3 reads CASSPRTGSTYEQYF. CDR3 DNA: TGTGCCAGCAGCCCCCGGACAGGATCTACCTACGAGCAGTACTTC.